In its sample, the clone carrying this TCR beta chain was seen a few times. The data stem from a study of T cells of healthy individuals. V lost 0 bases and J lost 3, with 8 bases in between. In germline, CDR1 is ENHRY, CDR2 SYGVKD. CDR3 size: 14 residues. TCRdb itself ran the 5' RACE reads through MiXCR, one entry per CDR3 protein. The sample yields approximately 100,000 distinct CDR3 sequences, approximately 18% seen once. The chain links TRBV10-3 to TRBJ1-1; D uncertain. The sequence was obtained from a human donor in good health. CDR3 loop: CAISESAAHTEAFF. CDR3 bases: TGTGCCATCAGTGAGTCCGCAGCTCACACTGAAGCTTTCTTT.